This record looks at one T cell receptor beta chain sequence and its context. V trimming: 2 bases; J trimming: 3 bases; junction bases outside the gene matches: 6. Per germline, CDR1 SGHRS and CDR2 YFSETQ. CDR3 size: 16 residues. This sample is drawn from a study of blood T cell repertoires in COVID-19. Study summary: The United States, Italy and Spain were the sources of the acute and convalescent COVID-19 samples. Sources were T cells, B-cell-depleted T cells, or PBMCs; the material itself was cDNA or gDNA.

In the study's own analysis: Nucleated cell number was recorded as an estimate derived from reference gene primer amplification. This table comes from immunoSEQ multiplex PCR, and its TCRdb copy is limited to in-frame clones, with some not included. D and trimming come from the DNA, and the V and J calls and clone size come from that table. The sample has approximately 300,000 clones, roughly 87% seen once. The V and J genes are TRBV5-1 and TRBJ2-1, with TRBD2 matching 9 bases. Sequenced material: peripheral blood. The TCR was taken from a woman aged 45-60 years who had recovered from COVID-19. This chain's CDR3 is CASSLSGLADYNEQFF. The CDR3 DNA sequence: TGCGCCAGCAGCTTATCGGGACTAGCTGACTACAATGAGCAGTTCTTC.